This TCR beta chain was captured by sequencing in a study of blood T cell repertoires in COVID-19. V shed 2 bases, J shed 6 bases, and the junction held 6 bases outside the gene matches. Per germline, CDR1 MGHRA and CDR2 YSYEKL. CDR3 length equals 15 residues. Assay: immunoSEQ multiplex PCR; the TCRdb copy retains only in-frame clones and omits some. Here the sample spans under 500,000 clones, about 85% being singletons. Material: PBMCs or T cells enriched from blood (not recorded which). This receptor was identified in a woman under 30 with acute COVID-19. The rearrangement links TRBV4-1 to TRBJ2-4; 8 bases line up with TRBD2. In DNA, the CDR3 is TGCGCCAGCAGCCAACGGGGGGGCGACTTAAACATTCAGTACTTC. Protein: CASSQRGGDLNIQYF.